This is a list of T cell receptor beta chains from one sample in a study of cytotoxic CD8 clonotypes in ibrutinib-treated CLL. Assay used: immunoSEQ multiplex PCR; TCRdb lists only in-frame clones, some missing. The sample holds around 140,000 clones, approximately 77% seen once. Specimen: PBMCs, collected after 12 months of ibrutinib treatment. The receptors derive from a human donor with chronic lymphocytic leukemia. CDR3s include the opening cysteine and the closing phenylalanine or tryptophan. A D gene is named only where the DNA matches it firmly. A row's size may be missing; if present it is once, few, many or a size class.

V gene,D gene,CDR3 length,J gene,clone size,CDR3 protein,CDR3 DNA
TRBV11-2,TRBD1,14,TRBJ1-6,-,CASSFGTGNSPLHF,TGTGCCAGCAGCTTTGGGACAGGGAATTCACCCCTCCACTTT
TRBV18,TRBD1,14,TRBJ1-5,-,CASTRTGGFQPQHF,TGTGCCAGCACCCGGACAGGGGGCTTTCAGCCCCAGCATTTT
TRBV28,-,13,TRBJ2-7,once,CASSLGPPGEQYF,TGTGCCAGCAGTTTAGGGCCTCCCGGGGAGCAGTACTTC
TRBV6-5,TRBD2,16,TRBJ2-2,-,CASSYLTSGNTGELFF,TGTGCCAGCAGTTACCTGACTAGCGGGAACACCGGGGAGCTGTTTTTT
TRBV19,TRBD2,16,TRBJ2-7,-,CATQLAGTSGSYEQYF,TGTGCCACCCAACTAGCCGGGACTAGCGGCTCCTACGAGCAGTACTTC
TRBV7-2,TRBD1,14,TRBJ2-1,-,CASSKGGQNNEQFF,TGTGCCAGCAGCAAAGGGGGACAGAACAATGAGCAGTTCTTC
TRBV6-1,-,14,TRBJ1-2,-,CASSERRGEDGYTF,TGTGCCAGCAGTGAACGGAGAGGGGAGGATGGCTACACCTTC
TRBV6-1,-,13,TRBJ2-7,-,CASSVGHDYEQYF,TGTGCCAGCAGTGTTGGACACGACTACGAGCAGTACTTC
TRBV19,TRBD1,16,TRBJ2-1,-,CASSASGTGNYNEQFF,TGTGCCAGTAGTGCTTCCGGGACAGGGAACTACAATGAGCAGTTCTTC
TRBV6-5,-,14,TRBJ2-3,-,CASSYFNRADTQYF,TGTGCCAGCAGTTACTTCAACAGGGCAGATACGCAGTATTTT
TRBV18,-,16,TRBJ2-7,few,CASSPSMGLSSYEQYF,TGTGCCAGCTCACCTAGTATGGGCCTCAGCTCCTACGAGCAGTACTTC
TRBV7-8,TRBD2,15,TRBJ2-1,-,CASNRGAGGYNEQFF,TGTGCCAGCAACAGAGGGGCGGGAGGGTACAATGAGCAGTTCTTC
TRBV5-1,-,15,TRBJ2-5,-,CASSSNRDRQETQYF,TGCGCCAGCAGCTCGAACCGGGACCGGCAAGAGACCCAGTACTTC
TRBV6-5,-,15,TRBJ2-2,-,CASSYAGGKTGELFF,TGTGCCAGCAGTTACGCAGGGGGGAAGACCGGGGAGCTGTTTTTT
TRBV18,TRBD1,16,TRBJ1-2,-,CASSAGQESILYGYTF,TGTGCCAGCTCAGCCGGACAGGAGAGCATTCTCTATGGCTACACCTTC
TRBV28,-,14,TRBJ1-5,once,CASGSHSQYQPQHF,TGTGCCAGCGGTAGTCACAGTCAATATCAGCCCCAGCATTTT
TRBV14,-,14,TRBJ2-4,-,CASSQALAKNIQYF,TGTGCCAGCAGCCAAGCTCTAGCCAAAAACATTCAGTACTTC
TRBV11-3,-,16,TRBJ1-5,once,CASSLSSAGLMEPQHF,TGTGCCAGCAGCTTATCTTCGGCAGGGCTTATGGAGCCCCAGCATTTT
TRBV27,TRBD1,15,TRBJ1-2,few,CASSFSTGGGYGYTF,TGTGCCAGCAGTTTTTCCACAGGGGGCGGCTATGGCTACACCTTC
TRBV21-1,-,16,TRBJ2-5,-,CASSKAGQGANETQYF,TGTGCCAGCAGCAAGGCGGGACAGGGGGCGAATGAGACCCAGTACTTC
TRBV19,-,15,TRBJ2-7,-,CASSTPGTSNYEQYF,TGTGCCAGTAGTACCCCCGGGACGTCGAACTACGAGCAGTACTTC
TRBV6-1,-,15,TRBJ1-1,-,CASSEVLGRNTEAFF,TGTGCCAGCAGTGAAGTTCTTGGGAGGAACACTGAAGCTTTCTTT
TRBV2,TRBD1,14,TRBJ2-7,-,CASSVRDRGYEQYF,TGTGCCAGCAGCGTGCGGGACAGGGGGTACGAGCAGTACTTC
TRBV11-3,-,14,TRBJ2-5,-,CASSLVAAGETQYF,TGTGCCAGCAGCTTAGTGGCCGCGGGAGAGACCCAGTACTTC
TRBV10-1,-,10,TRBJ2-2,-,CARGTGELFF,TGCGCCAGGGGAACCGGGGAGCTGTTTTTT
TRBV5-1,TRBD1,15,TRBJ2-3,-,CASSQRDRGQGTQYF,TGCGCCAGCAGCCAGCGGGACAGGGGACAGGGTACGCAGTATTTT
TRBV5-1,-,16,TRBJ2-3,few,CASSVGRDGLVDTQYF,TGCGCCAGCAGCGTGGGCAGGGATGGGTTGGTAGATACGCAGTATTTT
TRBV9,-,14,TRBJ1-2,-,CASSVDGGIYGYTF,TGTGCCAGCAGCGTAGATGGGGGGATCTATGGCTACACCTTC
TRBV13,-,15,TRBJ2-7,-,CASSNRQKNSYEQYF,TGTGCCAGCAGCAATAGACAGAAAAACTCCTACGAGCAGTACTTC
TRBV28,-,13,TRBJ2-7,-,CASSPLGGGEQYF,TGTGCCAGCAGTCCTTTAGGGGGAGGCGAGCAGTACTTC
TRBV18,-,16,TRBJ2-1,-,CASSPPGPLVGNEQFF,TGTGCCAGCTCACCACCCGGCCCATTAGTAGGGAATGAGCAGTTCTTC
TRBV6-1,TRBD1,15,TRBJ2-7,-,CASRPGTGGAYEQYF,TGTGCCAGCAGACCCGGGACAGGGGGCGCCTACGAGCAGTACTTC
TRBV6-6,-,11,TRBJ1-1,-,CASSPGGGLLF,TGTGCCAGCAGTCCTGGCGGGGGGCTTCTCTTT
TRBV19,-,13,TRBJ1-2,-,CATNGGLGYGYTF,TGTGCCACCAACGGGGGCTTGGGCTATGGCTACACCTTC
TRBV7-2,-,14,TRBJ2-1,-,CASSLVLAGDEQFF,TGTGCCAGCAGCTTAGTGCTAGCTGGCGATGAGCAGTTCTTC
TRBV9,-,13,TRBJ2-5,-,CASGSGTPRTQYF,TGTGCCAGCGGGAGCGGAACTCCGCGGACCCAGTACTTC
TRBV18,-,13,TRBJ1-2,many,CASSRPDSYGYTF,TGTGCCAGCTCACGACCTGACAGCTATGGCTACACCTTC
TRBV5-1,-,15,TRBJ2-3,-,CASTLEGGSSDTQYF,TGCGCCAGCACGCTTGAGGGGGGCAGTTCGGATACGCAGTATTTT
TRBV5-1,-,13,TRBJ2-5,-,CASSRQFQETQYF,TGCGCCAGCAGCCGACAGTTCCAAGAGACCCAGTACTTC
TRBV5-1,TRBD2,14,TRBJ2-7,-,CASSPPGLAYEQYF,TGCGCCAGCAGCCCCCCGGGACTAGCCTACGAGCAGTACTTC
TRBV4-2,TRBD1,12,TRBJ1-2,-,CASSLDRVGYTF,TGTGCCAGCAGCCTAGACAGGGTTGGCTACACCTTC
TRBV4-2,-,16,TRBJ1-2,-,CASSQVDGRGGYGYTF,TGTGCCAGCAGCCAAGTGGATGGTAGGGGCGGCTATGGCTACACCTTC
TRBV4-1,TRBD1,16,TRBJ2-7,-,CASSGRDRVSPYEQYF,TGCGCCAGCAGCGGACGGGACAGGGTTTCGCCCTACGAGCAGTACTTC
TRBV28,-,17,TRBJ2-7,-,CASSFFVSGRRIYEQYF,TGTGCCAGCAGTTTTTTCGTCTCGGGCAGGAGAATATACGAGCAGTACTTC
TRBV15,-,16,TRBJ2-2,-,CATRSFPVPDTGELFF,TGTGCCACCAGGAGCTTCCCGGTTCCAGACACCGGGGAGCTGTTTTTT
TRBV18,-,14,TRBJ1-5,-,CASSPAGGNQPQHF,TGTGCCAGCTCACCAGCGGGGGGCAATCAGCCCCAGCATTTT
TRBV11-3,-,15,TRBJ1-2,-,CASSLEYRAFYGYTF,TGTGCCAGCAGCTTAGAGTACCGGGCCTTCTATGGCTACACCTTC
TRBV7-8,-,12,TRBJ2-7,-,CASTYYSYEQYF,TGTGCCAGCACCTACTACTCCTACGAGCAGTACTTC
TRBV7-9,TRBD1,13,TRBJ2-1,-,CASSRQGWHEQFF,TGTGCCAGCAGCAGACAGGGATGGCATGAGCAGTTCTTC
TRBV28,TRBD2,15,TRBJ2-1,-,CASRSSGILENEQFF,TGTGCCAGCAGGTCTAGCGGGATTTTAGAAAATGAGCAGTTCTTC
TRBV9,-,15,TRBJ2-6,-,CASSVVHSGANVLTF,TGTGCCAGCAGCGTAGTTCACTCTGGGGCCAACGTCCTGACTTTC
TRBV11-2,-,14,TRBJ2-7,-,CASSMMTASYEQYF,TGTGCCAGCAGCATGATGACAGCTTCCTACGAGCAGTACTTC
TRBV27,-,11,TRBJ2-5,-,CASSLNGAQYF,TGTGCCAGCAGTTTAAACGGAGCCCAGTACTTC
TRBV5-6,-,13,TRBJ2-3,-,CASSFGGTDTQYF,TGTGCCAGCAGCTTTGGGGGCACAGATACGCAGTATTTT
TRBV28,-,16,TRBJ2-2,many,CASRDSRQGNTGELFF,TGTGCCAGCAGGGATAGTAGGCAGGGCAACACCGGGGAGCTGTTTTTT
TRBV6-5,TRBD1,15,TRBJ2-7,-,CASRRGGTGSYEQYF,TGTGCCAGCAGAAGAGGCGGGACAGGGTCCTACGAGCAGTACTTC